This T cell receptor beta chain was identified during a study of tumor-infiltrating lymphocytes in localized non-small cell lung cancer. Whole-study context: The cohort mixed smokers and never-smokers, several histologies, and some post-neoadjuvant-chemotherapy samples. Resected tumor was paired with non-adjacent uninvolved lung from the same patient.

Regarding the study as a whole: Each assay used a separate piece of the same tissue. T-cell fraction did not differ between immunotypes IM1 and IM2.

In its sample, this clone was seen a few times. What it binds is not known. Germline CDR1 and CDR2: MNHNS and SASEGT. V lost 3 bases and J lost 0, with 7 bases in between. This CDR3 has 14 residues. The repertoire was sequenced with immunoSEQ multiplex PCR; TCRdb's copy has only in-frame clones and lacks some. The table lists about 8,400 clones, approximately 79% of them singletons. This TCR derives from a human donor with non-small cell lung cancer. The sample consisted of uninvolved lung tissue not adjacent to the tumor. V is TRBV6-1 and J is TRBJ2-3, with no clear D. CDR3 sequence (DNA): TGTGCCAGCAGTGAGGGGATTAGCACAGATACGCAGTATTTT. It specifies CASSEGISTDTQYF.